This record looks at one T cell receptor (beta chain) sequence and its context. Its antigen is unknown. The data were obtained in a study of monozygotic twins with cystic fibrosis. This CDR3 comprises 15 residues. The trim removed 7 bases at V and 6 bases at J, leaving 8 bases unmatched. Looked up from germline, CDR1 is SEHNR and CDR2 is FQNEAQ (reference sequence). Study results and caveats: V usage most resembled the co-twin in 13 of 16 pairs.

Clones were read by immunoSEQ multiplex PCR, and TCRdb kept only the in-frame ones, dropping some. Seen here are 30,000 to 35,000 clones, just over 95% observed once, and the top ten hold around 0.15%. J is TRBJ2-1 and V is TRBV7-9, with 11 bases that match TRBD2. The specimen was blood. The clonotype was recovered from a girl aged 2-15 years with cystic fibrosis. The CDR3 DNA sequence: TGTGCCAGCAACACCGGGACTAGCGGACTCAATGAGCAGTTCTTC. Its translation is CASNTGTSGLNEQFF.